These 27 T cell receptor beta chains were sequenced from one sample in a study of shared clonotypes between healthy human individuals. Assay used: immunoSEQ multiplex PCR; TCRdb lists only in-frame clones, some missing. The sample holds 2 million to 3 million clones; approximately 90% are singletons and the top ten take around 0.14%. Specimen: naive CD4+ T cells sorted from blood. Subset: CD45RA+ positively selected. Receptors originate from a man between 18 and 35 years old in good health.

The chain recombines TRBV29-1 with TRBJ2-3; 8 bases line up with TRBD2. The CDR3 length is 14 residues. Germline CDR1 SQVTM, CDR2 ANQGSEA. V shed 3 bases, J shed 2 bases, and the junction held 4 bases outside the gene matches. CDR3 sequence reads: CSVEAGGLTDTQYF. DNA for the CDR3: TGCAGCGTTGAGGCGGGAGGCCTCACAGATACGCAGTATTTT.

As to this clone: The sample carries other DNA sequences with the same CDR3. This chain uses TRBV18 with TRBJ1-1; D gene ambiguous. CDR1 is KGHSH and CDR2 is LQKENI in the germline V gene. V shed 3 bases and J shed 6 bases, with 11 bases lying between them. The CDR3 extends over 13 amino acids. CDR3 protein: CASSPPVSSEAFF. CDR3 nucleotide sequence: TGTGCCAGCTCACCCCCTGTCTCCTCTGAAGCTTTCTTT.

V gene TRBV13 combines with J gene TRBJ2-3; D unresolved. CDR3 length: 13 residues. Germline V lookup: CDR1 PRHDT, CDR2 FYEKMQ (reference sequence). The ends were cut back, 5 bases at V and 2 bases at J, with 8 bases in the middle. In DNA, the CDR3 is TGTGCCAGCAGCCTCCCACCCACAGATACGCAGTATTTT. Amino acids: CASSLPPTDTQYF.

The rearrangement joins TRBV27 to TRBJ2-5; tentatively, D is TRBD1 (6 bases). This CDR3 is 14 amino acids long. CDR1 and CDR2 from the germline V gene are MNHEY and SMNVEV (reference sequence). Trimming removed 6 bases at V and 4 bases at J, with 15 bases between. The CDR3 region is CASRAGTPGETQYF. CDR3 bases: TGTGCCAGCAGAGCCGGGACACCCGGAGAGACCCAGTACTTC.

V is TRBV6-4 and J is TRBJ2-2; D gene uncertain. Germline V lookup: CDR1 MRHNA, CDR2 SNTAGT. V was clipped by 0 bases and J by 5 bases, with 7 bases between them. The CDR3 length is 14 residues. CDR3 residues: CASSDSLGTGELFF. DNA for the CDR3: TGTGCCAGCAGTGACTCCCTCGGGACCGGGGAGCTGTTTTTT.

The chain joins TRBV5-8 to TRBJ1-1, with no clear D. There are 12 residues in the CDR3. Germline CDR1 and CDR2: SGHTS and YDEGEE. The V end was cut by 5 bases, the J end by 3 bases, with 8 bases between. CDR3 in amino acids: CASSARDTEAFF. In DNA, the CDR3 is TGTGCCAGCAGTGCCCGGGACACTGAAGCTTTCTTT.

V and J are TRBV6-1 and TRBJ1-2; 7 nucleotides align to TRBD1. This CDR3 comprises 15 residues. Germline trimming cut 6 bases from V and 3 bases from J; bases unmatched to any gene: 10. In germline, CDR1 is MNHNS, CDR2 SASEGT. The DNA of the CDR3 is TGTGCCAGCAGGCAGATATCCGGGACAGACTATGGCTACACCTTC. Protein: CASRQISGTDYGYTF.

This chain connects TRBV10-3 to TRBJ1-6; D possibly corresponds to TRBD1 (5 bases). Germline V lookup: CDR1 ENHRY, CDR2 SYGVKD. Trimming left V 8 bases short and J 13 bases short, with 21 bases between. The CDR3 contains 14 residues. The CDR3 sequence is CAIRSGADNVPLHF. DNA for the CDR3: TGTGCCATCCGATCTGGGGCCGACAACGTCCCCCTCCACTTT.

The rearrangement links TRBV5-1 to TRBJ2-2; 14 positions agree with TRBD2. Looked up from germline, CDR1 is SGHRS and CDR2 is YFSETQ. V shed 4 bases and J 6 bases; nucleotides not matched to a gene: 8. This CDR3 contains 17 residues. CDR3 amino acids: CASSPMGLAGEAGELFF. The CDR3 DNA sequence: TGCGCCAGCAGCCCTATGGGACTAGCGGGAGAGGCCGGGGAGCTGTTTTTT.

The CDR3 protein is CASSYREKTEAFF. In DNA, the CDR3 is TGTGCCAGCAGTTACAGAGAGAAGACTGAAGCTTTCTTT. V is TRBV6-6 and J is TRBJ1-1; no definite D call. V dropped 2 bases and J dropped 5 bases, with 9 bases sitting between them. CDR1 MNHNY and CDR2 SVGAGI come from the germline V gene (reference sequence). The CDR3 length is 13 residues.

J is TRBJ2-5 and V is TRBV5-4; the match to TRBD2 covers 7 bases. Germline-derived CDR1 and CDR2 are SGHNT and YYREEE (reference sequence). The CDR3 covers 15 residues. Trimming took 0 bases from V and 4 from J; bases not matched to a gene: 6. The CDR3 nucleotides read TGTGCCAGCAGCTTGGGACTAGCTAGTGGAGAGACCCAGTACTTC. Translated: CASSLGLASGETQYF.

The chain joins TRBV11-2 to TRBJ1-4; 9 nucleotides match TRBD1. CDR1 is SGHAT, CDR2 FQNNGV, per germline. CDR3 length: 15 amino acids. V trimming: 2 bases; J trimming: 8 bases; junction bases outside the gene matches: 6. The CDR3 DNA reads as TGTGCCAGCAGCTTACTTCGGACAGGGGTGGAAAAACTGTTTTTT. Translated, it gives CASSLLRTGVEKLFF.

The rearrangement joins TRBV6-6 to TRBJ2-1; D is perhaps TRBD1 (5 bases). Trimming pared 2 bases from V and 5 bases from J, leaving 7 bases between. CDR1 MNHNY and CDR2 SVGAGI come from the germline V gene (reference sequence). The CDR3 is 13 residues long. The CDR3 is CASSYPQDNEQFF. CDR3 coding DNA: TGTGCCAGCAGTTACCCACAGGACAATGAGCAGTTCTTC.

The chain combines TRBV28 with TRBJ2-1; weak D call: TRBD1 (7 bases). The CDR3 is 12 amino acids. Deletions cut 5 bases from V and 9 bases from J, with 11 bases between. From germline, CDR1 is MDHEN and CDR2 SYDVKM. This CDR3 reads CASSAGGGEQFF. As DNA, the CDR3 is TGTGCCAGCAGTGCAGGGGGAGGTGAGCAGTTCTTC.

This rearrangement joins TRBV2 to TRBJ1-2; D ambiguous. V lost 1 base and J lost 8, with 11 bases in between. This CDR3 spans 13 amino acids. The germline V gene encodes CDR1 SNHLY and CDR2 FYNNEI. The CDR3 bases are TGTGCCAGCAGTGAAGTACAGTCCGCCGGCTACACCTTC. Encoded protein: CASSEVQSAGYTF.

This chain uses TRBV11-2 with TRBJ1-4; TRBD1 matches 9 bases. The germline V gene has CDR1 SGHAT and CDR2 FQNNGV. The CDR3 has 16 amino acids. Germline trimming cut 5 bases from V and 7 bases from J; bases unmatched to any gene: 11. This chain's CDR3 is CASSPRLGQGFEKLFF. For the CDR3, the DNA is TGTGCCAGCAGCCCCAGATTGGGACAGGGATTTGAAAAACTGTTTTTT. The entire variable domain, with the rest obtained from reference TRBV11-2 and TRBJ1-4, is as follows: EAGVAQSPRYKIIEKRQSVAFWCNPISGHATLYWYQQILGQGPKLLIQFQNNGVVDDSQLPKDRFSAERLKGVDSTLKIQPAKLEDSAVYLCASSPRLGQGFEKLFFGSGTQLSVL.

The gene calls are TRBV10-3 and TRBJ2-3; 8 nucleotides agree with TRBD1. With 9 bases clipped from V and 2 bases from J, the junction kept 4 bases outside the gene matches. The CDR3 spans 13 residues. Germline lookup yields CDR1 ENHRY and CDR2 SYGVKD. In DNA, the CDR3 is TGTGCCATTCAGGACAGGGCCACAGATACGCAGTATTTT. This sequence encodes CAIQDRATDTQYF.

CDR3 in DNA: TGTGCCAGCAGCTTAAGGCAGGGAACCTACGAGCAGTACTTC. Translated: CASSLRQGTYEQYF. This chain joins TRBV11-2 and TRBJ2-7; tentatively, D is TRBD1 (5 bases). Germline V gives CDR1 SGHAT, CDR2 FQNNGV. The CDR3 sequence is 14 residues long. Between the trimmed V and J ends, which lost 2 bases and 2 bases, there was a span of 10 bases.

The chain joins TRBV5-1 to TRBJ2-7, with D possibly matching TRBD1 (6 bases). The germline gives CDR1 SGHRS, CDR2 YFSETQ. V dropped 3 bases and J dropped 2 bases, with 15 bases sitting between them. The CDR3 spans 15 residues. The CDR3 DNA sequence: TGCGCCAGCAGCTCAGGGGTCCCCCCTCCCTACGAGCAGTACTTC. This gives the protein CASSSGVPPPYEQYF.

The table lists this clone with a count of one. The chain carries TRBV7-2 and TRBJ1-2, with 9 bases matching TRBD1. Germline loops: CDR1 SGHTA, CDR2 FQGNSA. The ends lost 7 bases at V and 4 bases at J; junction bases unmatched: 7. This CDR3 comprises 14 residues. The CDR3 loop is CASTSTGGGYGYTF. DNA for the CDR3: TGTGCCAGCACCTCGACAGGGGGAGGCTATGGCTACACCTTC.

The V call is TRBV5-1, the J call TRBJ1-3; D not certain. Trimming shortened V by 4 bases and J by 4 bases, and 18 bases separated the two germline ends. This CDR3 region has 16 residues. Germline V gene data show CDR1 as SGHRS and CDR2 as YFSETQ. The CDR3 here is CASSQAGRLLGNTIYF. DNA of the CDR3: TGCGCCAGCAGCCAGGCAGGACGATTGTTGGGAAACACCATATATTTT. The full variable domain, its missing parts supplied by reference TRBV5-1 and TRBJ1-3, is KAGVTQTPRYLIKTRGQQVTLSCSPISGHRSVSWYQQTPGQGLQFLFEYFSETQRNKGNFPGRFSGRQFSNSRSEMNVSTLELGDSALYLCASSQAGRLLGNTIYFGEGSWLTVV.

Points on this clone: Other nucleotide sequences in the sample specify the same CDR3. The rearrangement uses TRBV2 and TRBJ1-5; no firm D call. Germline CDR1 reads SNHLY; CDR2 reads FYNNEI. The germline V and J ends were trimmed by 4 bases and 2 bases, with 9 bases remaining between them. The CDR3 consists of 14 residues. The CDR3 here is CASSGGLGNQPQHF. As DNA, the CDR3 is TGTGCCAGCAGTGGAGGGCTCGGCAATCAGCCCCAGCATTTT.

The chain uses TRBV5-1 and TRBJ2-2, with TRBD2 matching over 8 bases. V shed 0 bases, J shed 5 bases, and the junction held 3 bases outside the gene matches. This CDR3 spans 15 amino acids. Germline V gives CDR1 SGHRS, CDR2 YFSETQ. This CDR3 reads CASSLATSATGELFF. In DNA, the CDR3 is TGCGCCAGCAGCTTGGCGACTAGCGCTACCGGGGAGCTGTTTTTT.

The chain has TRBV18 and TRBJ2-7; 7 bases map to TRBD1. In germline, CDR1 is KGHSH, CDR2 LQKENI. This CDR3 is 15 amino acids long. The trim removed 6 bases at V and 4 bases at J, leaving 12 bases unmatched. CDR3: CASSARGQGEYEQYF. CDR3 in DNA: TGTGCCAGCTCGGCCCGCGGGCAGGGGGAGTACGAGCAGTACTTC.

This chain links TRBV5-1 with TRBJ2-1; 7 bases line up with TRBD1. The junction had 9 bases not matched to a gene; V was cut back by 7 bases and J by 5 bases. The germline gives CDR1 SGHRS, CDR2 YFSETQ. The CDR3 is made up of 14 amino acids. The CDR3 spells CASGETGSDNEQFF. The CDR3 DNA is TGCGCCAGCGGAGAGACAGGGTCCGACAATGAGCAGTTCTTC.

The chain recombines TRBV5-1 with TRBJ1-4, with D uncertain. The germline V gene encodes CDR1 SGHRS and CDR2 YFSETQ. The ends were cut back, 0 bases at V and 0 bases at J, with 12 bases in the middle. The CDR3 is made up of 17 amino acids. The CDR3 loop reads CASSLVGSTATNEKLFF. Here the CDR3 DNA reads TGCGCCAGCAGCTTGGTGGGCAGCACTGCAACTAATGAAAAACTGTTTTTT. The whole variable domain, remainder taken from reference TRBV5-1 and TRBJ1-4, is KAGVTQTPRYLIKTRGQQVTLSCSPISGHRSVSWYQQTPGQGLQFLFEYFSETQRNKGNFPGRFSGRQFSNSRSEMNVSTLELGDSALYLCASSLVGSTATNEKLFFGSGTQLSVL.

The chain employs TRBV2 and TRBJ2-7; 7 bases map to TRBD2. J gave up 0 bases and V 4 bases, and 9 bases lay outside the gene matches. Germline lookup yields CDR1 SNHLY and CDR2 FYNNEI. CDR3 length: 16 residues. In DNA, the CDR3 is TGTGCCAGCAGTGGGGGAGGGGCTTACCTCTCCTACGAGCAGTACTTC. Translated, it gives CASSGGGAYLSYEQYF. Supplemented by reference TRBV2 and TRBJ2-7, the full variable domain reads EPEVTQTPSHQVTQMGQEVILRCVPISNHLYFYWYRQILGQKVEFLVSFYNNEISEKSEIFDDQFSVERPDGSNFTLKIRSTKLEDSAMYFCASSGGGAYLSYEQYFGPGTRLTVT.